Reported below is one T cell receptor (beta chain). What it binds is unknown. Per germline, CDR1 GTSNPN and CDR2 SVGIG (reference sequence). After removal of 3 bases from V and 5 bases from J, the junction contained 8 bases not matched to a gene. The CDR3 runs 14 residues. This record comes from a study of cytomegalovirus exposure and HLA in healthy donors. Across the study: Earlier work reported 117 million unique TCR beta sequences from some 170 million T cells. Study results and limitations: Researchers reported from a later analysis that most CMV-associated TCR beta chains appeared HLA-restricted. In a later analysis, V- and J-gene trimming of beta chains associated with a DCLRE1C missense variant, replicated independently. Both high specificity and high sensitivity reportedly marked the classifier's diagnosis of cytomegalovirus status.

60 Vbeta and 13 Jbeta primers were used in PCR. Libraries were prepared by immunoSEQ multiplex PCR; TCRdb keeps only in-frame clonotypes and omits some of them. Of more than 250,000 clones in the sample, over 85% were seen once. The chain links TRBV30 to TRBJ1-2; 8 positions match TRBD1. This sequence was found in a woman aged 18-29 years in good health and CMV-seronegative. The sample was PBMCs. CDR3 bases: TGTGCCTGGAGCCTAAGCCGGACAGGGTATGGCTACACCTTC. Its translation: CAWSLSRTGYGYTF. Full variable domain (rest looked up from reference TRBV30 and TRBJ1-2): SQTIHQWPATLVQPVGSPLSLECTVEGTSNPNLYWYRQAAGRGLQLLFYSVGIGQISSEVPQNLSASRPQDRQFILSSKKLLLSDSGFYLCAWSLSRTGYGYTFGSGTRLTVV.